These 6 T cell receptor beta chains originate from one sample sequenced in a study of cytomegalovirus exposure and HLA in healthy donors. The PCR contained 60 Vbeta and 13 Jbeta primers. TCRdb's table, derived via immunoSEQ multiplex PCR, lists solely in-frame clones and lacks some. The sample yields hundreds of thousands of clones, just under 80% seen once. The sample was PBMCs. These receptors were obtained from a boy between 10 and 17 years old in good health and CMV-seronegative.

The CDR3 region has the DNA TGTGCCAGCAGCCAAGATCTTCGGATAGCGGGAGGAAATGTCTACGAGCAGTACTTC. Encoded protein: CASSQDLRIAGGNVYEQYF. The chain links TRBV4-2 to TRBJ2-5; TRBD2 matches 10 bases. With the DNA end fitting TRBJ2-7 better, the J assignment may be wrong. From germline, CDR1 is LGHNA and CDR2 YNFKEQ. This CDR3 comprises 19 residues.

The chain uses TRBV30 and TRBJ1-4; D is ambiguous. V lost 2 bases, J lost 6 bases, and 7 bases lay in between. This CDR3 has 12 amino acids. Per germline, CDR1 GTSNPN and CDR2 SVGIG (reference sequence). The CDR3 sequence: CAWSPADEKLFF. Here the CDR3 DNA reads TGTGCCTGGAGTCCCGCGGATGAAAAACTGTTTTTT.

The chain couples TRBV6-5 to TRBJ1-4; 8 positions agree with TRBD1. Germline CDR1 and CDR2: MNHEY and SVGAGI. V lost 4 bases and J lost 4; bases outside the gene matches: 5. CDR3 length: 15 amino acids. The CDR3 here is CASSSGGVDNEKLFF. In nucleotides, the CDR3 is TGTGCCAGCAGTTCAGGGGGCGTAGATAATGAAAAACTGTTTTTT.

The gene calls are TRBV5-6 and TRBJ2-5; 7 bases agree with TRBD2. The length of the CDR3 is 13 residues. J gave up 5 bases and V 4 bases, and 5 bases lay outside the gene matches. Germline V gives CDR1 SGHDT, CDR2 YYEEEE. CDR3 region: CASSVGGLETQYF. CDR3 DNA sequence: TGTGCCAGCAGCGTCGGGGGGTTGGAGACCCAGTACTTC. Variable domain in full (rest from reference TRBV5-6 and TRBJ2-5): DAGVTQSPTHLIKTRGQQVTLRCSPKSGHDTVSWYQQALGQGPQFIFQYYEEEERQRGNFPDRFSGHQFPNYSSELNVNALLLGDSALYLCASSVGGLETQYFGPGTRLLVL.

The rearrangement joins TRBV7-2 to TRBJ1-4; TRBD1 might be the D (5 bases). V was trimmed by 1 base and J by 8 bases, leaving 17 bases between them. Germline V gene sequence: CDR1 SGHTA, CDR2 FQGNSA. The CDR3 length is 16 residues. The CDR3 coding sequence is TGTGCCAGCAGCTTAGAACCGCATGGGGCTCAGGAAAAACTGTTTTTT. It yields the protein CASSLEPHGAQEKLFF.

V usage is TRBV5-6 and J usage is TRBJ2-1, with D perhaps TRBD1 (5 bases). Trimming removed 0 bases from V and 4 bases from J, with 11 bases in between. The CDR3 loop spans 15 amino acids. Germline V gives CDR1 SGHDT, CDR2 YYEEEE. CDR3 sequence: CASSLGGRTYNEQFF. CDR3 in DNA: TGTGCCAGCAGCTTGGGGGGCAGAACATACAATGAGCAGTTCTTC.